These 4 T cell receptor beta chains were all obtained from the same sample, sequenced in a study of blood T cell repertoires in COVID-19. Assay: immunoSEQ multiplex PCR; the TCRdb copy retains only in-frame clones and omits some. The sample has around 250,000 clones; about 83% are singletons. Sequences were obtained from peripheral blood. The receptors were sampled from a woman aged 40 to 55 who had recovered from COVID-19.

The chain uses TRBV9 and TRBJ1-1; D is ambiguous. The CDR3 has 13 amino acids. CDR1 is SGDLS, CDR2 YYNGEE, per germline. V lost 6 bases and J 1 base, leaving 10 bases between the germline ends. This CDR3 reads CASTSRGNTEAFF. As DNA, the CDR3 is TGTGCCAGCACCTCTCGGGGGAACACTGAAGCTTTCTTT.

This sequence joins TRBV6-5 and TRBJ1-6; no clear D gene. V shed 7 bases and J shed 8 bases, with 12 bases lying between them. The CDR3 has 13 amino acids. Germline CDR1 is MNHEY and CDR2 is SVGAGI. CDR3 nucleotide sequence: TGTGCCAGCATCGAAACCCGGGATTCACCCCTCCACTTT. Translated: CASIETRDSPLHF.

CDR3 loop: CATSDFERRKTQYF. The CDR3 nucleotides read TGTGCCACCAGTGATTTCGAGCGGCGTAAGACCCAGTACTTC. The chain couples TRBV24-1 to TRBJ2-5, with D possibly matching TRBD2 (5 bases). Germline CDR1 KGHDR, CDR2 SFDVKD. Trimming pared 1 base from V and 6 bases from J, leaving 11 bases between. This CDR3 has 14 residues.

V usage is TRBV7-9 and J usage is TRBJ2-1; a possible D gene is TRBD1 (6 bases). The CDR3 covers 14 residues. Trimming stripped 5 bases from V and 9 bases from J, with 17 bases between. The germline V gene has CDR1 SEHNR and CDR2 FQNEAQ (reference sequence). The DNA of the CDR3 is TGTGCCAGCAGCCCCCAGGGGTCAGGGGTTGAGCAGTTCTTC. As protein: CASSPQGSGVEQFF.